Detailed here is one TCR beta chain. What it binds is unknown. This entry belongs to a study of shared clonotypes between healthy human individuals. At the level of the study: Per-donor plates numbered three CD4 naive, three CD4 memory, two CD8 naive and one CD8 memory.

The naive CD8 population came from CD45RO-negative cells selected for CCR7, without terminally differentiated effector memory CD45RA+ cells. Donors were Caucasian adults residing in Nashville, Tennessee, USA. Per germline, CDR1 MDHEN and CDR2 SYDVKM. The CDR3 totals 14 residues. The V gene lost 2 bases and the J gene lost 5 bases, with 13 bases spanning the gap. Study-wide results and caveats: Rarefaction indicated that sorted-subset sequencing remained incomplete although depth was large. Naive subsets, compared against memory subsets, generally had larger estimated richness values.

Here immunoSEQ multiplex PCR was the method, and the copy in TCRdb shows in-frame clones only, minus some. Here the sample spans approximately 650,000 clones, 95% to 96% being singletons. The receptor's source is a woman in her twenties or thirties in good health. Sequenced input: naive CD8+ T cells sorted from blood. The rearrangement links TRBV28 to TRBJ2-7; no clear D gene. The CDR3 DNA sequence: TGTGCCAGCAGTTTAGCCGAGGCCATCCACGAGCAGTACTTC. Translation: CASSLAEAIHEQYF.